This T cell receptor (beta chain) was sequenced for a study of blood T cell repertoires in COVID-19. As for the study in general: There were acute and convalescent COVID-19 samples, and they came from the United States, Italy and Spain.

Trimming took off 6 bases at V and 2 bases at J, with 10 bases between the two ends. CDR3 length equals 13 residues. Germline-derived CDR1 and CDR2 are MDHEN and SYDVKM. This clone was detected many times. Under the authors' procedure: The authors estimated nucleated cell counts from reference gene primer amplification. This table comes from immunoSEQ multiplex PCR, and its TCRdb copy is limited to in-frame clones, with some not included. V, J and clone size are those of that table, while D and trimming were read from the DNA. Of some 670,000 clones listed, 80% to 90% are singletons. The chain uses TRBV28 and TRBJ1-2; D is perhaps TRBD1 (6 bases). Sequencing used peripheral blood. The receptor comes from a woman aged 18-29 years with acute or convalescent COVID-19. The chain's CDR3 is CASSHTGNYGYTF. In nucleotides, the CDR3 is TGTGCCAGCAGCCATACAGGGAACTATGGCTACACCTTC.